Below are 16 T cell receptor beta chains sequenced from a single sample in a study of blood T cell repertoires in COVID-19 (dated by TCRdb to about 2020). Library creation used the immunoSEQ multiplex PCR assay. The clones in this table, taken by TCRdb from immuneACCESS, are in-frame only. Not every clone is retained; where verified, under half of the shortfall comes from an unresolved V gene, and the cause of the rest is unknown. Present in this sample are a few hundred thousand clones, around 87% of which were seen just once. Together, the top ten hold roughly 6.2% of the sample. The sequencing sample was made of peripheral blood. These receptors were collected from a man between 60 and 75 years old who had recovered from COVID-19.

The chain uses TRBV5-1 and TRBJ1-5; D is perhaps TRBD1 (5 bases). Per germline, CDR1 SGHRS and CDR2 YFSETQ. CDR3 length: 14 amino acids. Trimming removed 2 bases at V and 2 bases at J, with 8 bases between. The CDR3 DNA reads TGCGCCAGCAGCTTAGAGACAGGCAATCAGCCCCAGCATTTT. This sequence encodes CASSLETGNQPQHF.

This chain joins TRBV24-1 and TRBJ2-1, with TRBD2 matching over 9 bases. Germline CDR1 KGHDR, CDR2 SFDVKD. Trimming took 4 bases from V and 9 from J; bases not matched to a gene: 6. The CDR3 is 14 residues long. CDR3 amino acids: CATSESGRGGEQFF. The CDR3 region has the DNA TGTGCCACCAGTGAATCCGGGCGGGGGGGTGAGCAGTTCTTC.

The gene calls are TRBV11-2 and TRBJ1-5; 9 bases map to TRBD1. Germline CDR1 reads SGHAT; CDR2 reads FQNNGV. The CDR3 totals 17 residues. Trimming cost V 0 bases and J 2 bases; bases outside gene matches: 5. CDR3 sequence (DNA): TGTGCCAGCAGCTTAGATGGGACAGGGATGCGCAATCAGCCCCAGCATTTT. Protein sequence: CASSLDGTGMRNQPQHF.

The CDR3 loop reads CASSWGGTNEKLFF. CDR3 nucleotide sequence: TGTGCCAGCAGTTGGGGGGGGACTAATGAAAAACTGTTTTTT. The chain combines TRBV28 with TRBJ1-4; a weak D match, TRBD1 (5 bases). Germline CDR1 is MDHEN and CDR2 is SYDVKM. Trimming took off 4 bases at V and 2 bases at J, with 8 bases between the two ends. This CDR3 is 14 amino acids long.

Comment on this clone: Other DNA sequences in the sample encode the same CDR3. The chain couples TRBV6-1 to TRBJ2-3; TRBD2 agrees at 9 bases. The CDR3 has 17 residues. The trim removed 0 bases at V and 2 bases at J, leaving 6 bases unmatched. In germline, CDR1 is MNHNS, CDR2 SASEGT. CDR3 sequence: CASSEALAGRSTDTQYF. As DNA, the CDR3 is TGTGCCAGCAGTGAAGCCCTAGCGGGGCGGTCCACAGATACGCAGTATTTT.

The V call is TRBV5-1, the J call TRBJ2-3, with 8 bases that match TRBD2. CDR3 length: 16 amino acids. The ends lost 4 bases at V and 4 bases at J; junction bases unmatched: 11. CDR1 is SGHRS and CDR2 is YFSETQ in the germline V gene. CDR3 loop: CASSPRGGDRADTQYF. The CDR3 region has the DNA TGCGCCAGCAGCCCCCGGGGGGGGGACCGCGCAGATACGCAGTATTTT. Filled out from reference TRBV5-1 and TRBJ2-3, the complete variable domain reads KAGVTQTPRYLIKTRGQQVTLSCSPISGHRSVSWYQQTPGQGLQFLFEYFSETQRNKGNFPGRFSGRQFSNSRSEMNVSTLELGDSALYLCASSPRGGDRADTQYFGPGTRLTVL.

This clone was picked up one time. The V call is TRBV2, the J call TRBJ2-5, with 11 bases aligning to TRBD2. The V segment lost 7 bases and the J segment 5 bases; nucleotides outside the gene matches: 3. This CDR3 spans 13 amino acids. Germline assignment: CDR1 SNHLY and CDR2 FYNNEI. CDR3 sequence (DNA): TGTGCCAGCATAGCGGGAGGGAGGGAGACCCAGTACTTC. Its translation is CASIAGGRETQYF.

This chain connects TRBV5-1 to TRBJ2-5; TRBD2 aligns across 12 bases. The V and J ends lost 5 bases and 7 bases, in that order; junction bases with no gene match: 15. Looked up from germline, CDR1 is SGHRS and CDR2 is YFSETQ. CDR3 length: 17 amino acids. In nucleotides, the CDR3 is TGCGCCAGCAGTTCAGTGGAACTAGCGGGGGGTGGGCGGACCCAGTACTTC. Amino acid sequence: CASSSVELAGGGRTQYF. Together with reference TRBV5-1 and TRBJ2-5, the CDR3 gives the full variable domain: KAGVTQTPRYLIKTRGQQVTLSCSPISGHRSVSWYQQTPGQGLQFLFEYFSETQRNKGNFPGRFSGRQFSNSRSEMNVSTLELGDSALYLCASSSVELAGGGRTQYFGPGTRLLVL.

The rearrangement uses TRBV6-2 or TRBV6-3 and TRBJ2-7; no definite D call. Trimming stripped 0 bases from V and 0 bases from J, with 6 bases between. The CDR3 is made up of 14 amino acids. CDR1 and CDR2 (germline): MNHEY, SVGEGT. The DNA of the CDR3 is TGTGCCAGCAGTTACTCCTACAGCTCCTACGAGCAGTACTTC. It encodes CASSYSYSSYEQYF.

In this sample, this clone turned up once. The V gene is TRBV18, the J gene TRBJ1-1; D may be TRBD1 (6 bases). CDR3 length equals 16 residues. V lost 4 bases and J lost 2, with 17 bases in between. Germline-derived CDR1 and CDR2 are KGHSH and LQKENI. In DNA form, the CDR3 reads TGTGCCAGCTCACTTGCAGAGGCGACAGGAAACACTGAAGCTTTCTTT. Its protein product is CASSLAEATGNTEAFF.

This rearrangement joins TRBV12-5 to TRBJ2-2; 13 bases are shared with TRBD2. The germline CDR1 and CDR2 sequences are LGHNT and FRNRAP. The CDR3 has 20 residues. The V gene end was trimmed by 3 bases and the J gene end by 5 bases; junction bases not matched to a gene: 15. The DNA of the CDR3 is TGTGCTAGTGGTTTCCTGACTAGCGGGAGGACCTCAGAGTGGACCGGGGAGCTGTTTTTT. It specifies CASGFLTSGRTSEWTGELFF.

V and J are TRBV27 and TRBJ1-2, with 7 positions matching TRBD1. The V gene's germline CDR1 is MNHEY and CDR2 SMNVEV (reference sequence). The V segment lost 5 bases and the J segment 6 bases; nucleotides outside the gene matches: 9. The CDR3 totals 14 residues. This chain's CDR3 is CASSDQTGINGYTF. CDR3 nucleotides: TGTGCCAGCAGTGACCAGACAGGGATAAATGGCTACACCTTC.

The sample holds one count of this clone. The rearrangement links TRBV28 to TRBJ2-7; possible D gene TRBD2, 5 bases. The V gene lost 6 bases and the J gene lost 1 base, with 13 bases spanning the gap. In germline, CDR1 is MDHEN, CDR2 SYDVKM. This CDR3 is built from 14 residues. The CDR3 sequence is CASRGSEPSYEQYF. CDR3 DNA sequence: TGTGCCAGCAGGGGGAGTGAGCCATCCTACGAGCAGTACTTC.

V and J are TRBV4-3 and TRBJ1-3; D ambiguous. The V end lost 1 base, the J end lost 1 base, and 5 bases lay between the germline ends. The CDR3 has 14 residues. The germline gives CDR1 LGHNA, CDR2 YSLEER. CDR3 sequence reads: CASSQGRSGNTIYF. CDR3 in DNA: TGCGCCAGCAGCCAAGGGAGGTCTGGAAACACCATATATTTT.

The chain joins TRBV18 to TRBJ2-5; tentative D call: TRBD1 (5 bases). This CDR3 contains 16 residues. Trimming removed 6 bases at V and 1 base at J, with 18 bases between. Germline values: CDR1 KGHSH, CDR2 LQKENI. CDR3 sequence: CASSNPAQTAQETQYF. For the CDR3, the DNA is TGTGCCAGCTCCAACCCGGCCCAGACAGCCCAAGAGACCCAGTACTTC. Full variable domain (outside the CDR3, taken from reference TRBV18 and TRBJ2-5): NAGVMQNPRHLVRRRGQEARLRCSPMKGHSHVYWYRQLPEEGLKFMVYLQKENIIDESGMPKERFSAEFPKEGPSILRIQQVVRGDSAAYFCASSNPAQTAQETQYFGPGTRLLVL.

This clone was found once. The CDR3 loop is CASSFARLMTGGNQPQHF. CDR3 in DNA: TGTGCCAGTAGTTTCGCTCGCCTGATGACGGGCGGGAATCAGCCCCAGCATTTT. The chain joins TRBV19 to TRBJ1-5; unclear D gene. Trimming pared 5 bases from V and 4 bases from J, leaving 24 bases between. CDR3 size: 18 residues. The germline V gene has CDR1 LNHDA and CDR2 SQIVND (reference sequence).